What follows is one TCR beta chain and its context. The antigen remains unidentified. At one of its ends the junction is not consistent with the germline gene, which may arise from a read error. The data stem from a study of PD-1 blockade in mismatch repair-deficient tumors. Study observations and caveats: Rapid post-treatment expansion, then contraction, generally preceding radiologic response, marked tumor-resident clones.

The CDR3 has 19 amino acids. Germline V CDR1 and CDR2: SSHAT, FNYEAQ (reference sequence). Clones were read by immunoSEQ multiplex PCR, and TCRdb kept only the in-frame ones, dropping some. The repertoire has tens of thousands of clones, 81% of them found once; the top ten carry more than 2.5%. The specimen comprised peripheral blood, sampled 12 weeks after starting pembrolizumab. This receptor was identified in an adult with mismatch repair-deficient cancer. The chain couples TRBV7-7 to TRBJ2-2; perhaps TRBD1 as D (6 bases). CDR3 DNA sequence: TGTGCTAGCAGCTTAGTCCCCAGGGGAGCCCAAGGGGAGACCGGGGAGCTGTTTTTT. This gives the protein CASSLVPRGAQGETGELFF.